The next 3 T cell receptor beta chains were all read from a single sample in a study of blood T cell repertoires in COVID-19. Profiled with immunoSEQ multiplex PCR; TCRdb holds only in-frame clones, not every one. This table holds around 100,000 clones, over 75% found once. Input material: peripheral blood. The receptors come from a human donor in a cohort sampled during active or convalescent COVID-19.

The chain links TRBV10-3 to TRBJ2-3; 12 bases agree with TRBD2. Germline-derived CDR1 and CDR2 are ENHRY and SYGVKD. The CDR3 has 17 amino acids. V was pared by 2 bases and J by 1 base, with 4 bases of the junction left unmatched. The CDR3 DNA sequence: TGTGCCATCAGTGAGGGTCGACTAGCGGGGGGCACAGATACGCAGTATTTT. This encodes CAISEGRLAGGTDTQYF.

The gene calls are TRBV27 and TRBJ2-2, with 7 bases lining up with TRBD1. The V and J ends lost 6 bases and 4 bases, in that order; junction bases with no gene match: 8. The CDR3 sequence is 15 residues long. Germline lookup yields CDR1 MNHEY and CDR2 SMNVEV (reference sequence). The CDR3 DNA is TGTGCCAGCAGATCGACAGGGACGAGCACCGGGGAGCTGTTTTTT. It is translated as CASRSTGTSTGELFF.

This chain connects TRBV11-1 to TRBJ2-2; 9 bases agree with TRBD1. Trimming took 5 bases from V and 4 from J; bases not matched to a gene: 5. CDR3 length equals 15 residues. In germline, CDR1 is SGHAT, CDR2 FQDESV (reference sequence). CDR3 region: CASSDRDRATGELFF. In DNA, the CDR3 is TGTGCCAGCAGCGACCGGGACAGGGCCACCGGGGAGCTGTTTTTT.